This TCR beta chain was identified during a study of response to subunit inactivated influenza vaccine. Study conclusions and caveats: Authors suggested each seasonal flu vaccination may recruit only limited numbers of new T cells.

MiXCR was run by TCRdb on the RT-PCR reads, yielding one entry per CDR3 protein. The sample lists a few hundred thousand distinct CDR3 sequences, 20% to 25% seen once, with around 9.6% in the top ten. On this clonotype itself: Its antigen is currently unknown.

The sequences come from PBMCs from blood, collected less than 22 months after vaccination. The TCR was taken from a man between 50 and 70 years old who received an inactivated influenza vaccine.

In DNA form, the CDR3 reads TGTGCCAGCAGTTACAGGGTTAACGAAAAACTGTTTTTT. Protein: CASSYRVNEKLFF. The chain employs TRBV6-5 and TRBJ1-4; D remains unclear. Looked up from germline, CDR1 is MNHEY and CDR2 is SVGAGI. CDR3 length equals 13 residues. The V end lost 2 bases, the J end lost 8 bases, and 9 bases lay between the germline ends.